This record covers a single T cell receptor (beta chain). It lacks a known antigen. No base quality values were provided; no much bigger clone lies one nucleotide off. This specimen belongs to a study of identical twins (dated by TCRdb to 2015 to 2016). With respect to the entire study: To test whether fetal clonotypes persist, this study deep-sequenced TCR alpha and beta repertoires from monozygotic twins, from unrelated adults of various ages, and from cord blood. Replicate twin experiments were performed at different times using different library preparation protocols to rule out contamination.

The paper as a whole reports these results and caveats: Because the same donors could not be followed over many years, the conclusions depended on cross-sectional statistical analysis. In monozygotic twins, recombination models systematically underestimated out-of-frame TCR alpha sharing, but the models matched the sharing seen between unrelated individuals. The excess sharing between twins in beta out-of-frame sequences was weaker because fewer shared sequences reduced the signal-to-noise ratio. Fewer insertions were carried by abundant cord blood beta clonotypes, a similar but weaker trend appeared in young adult naive repertoires, and no such trend appeared in memory repertoires. Invariant T cells such as MAIT and iNKT could partly confound zero-insertion analyses, though diverse VJ usage argued against this for most clonotypes. Compared with coincidental sharing between unrelated individuals, out-of-frame TCR alpha sequences shared between twins had an excess of sequences with low generation probability.

All donors were healthy Caucasians. Receptor libraries were prepared by 5' RACE. Instrument on record: Illumina HiSeq 2000. Template switching introduced a universal primer binding site; the final cDNA contained a unique molecular identifier, enabling accurate counting of TCR cDNA molecules. Specific primers in the conserved constant-segment region were used to synthesize first-strand cDNA for TCR alpha and beta chains. To control for contamination, every cDNA library carried two barcodes: a SMART-Mk sample barcode plus Illumina barcodes. TruSeq adapter sequences and Illumina sample barcodes were added in two successive PCR steps. The TCR alpha and beta cDNA libraries were sequenced on the Illumina HiSeq platform using custom primers. Turning to the authors' computational methods: MiGEC processed the raw reads to extract unique molecular identifiers, while MiXCR was used to determine the CDR3 positions. Recombination models were inferred per individual with the repgenHMM and IGoR tools using an EM algorithm. The analysis of shared clonotypes was done with the tcR package in R, with sharing normalized by the product of cloneset sizes. To study raw recombination free of thymic and clonal selection effects, out-of-frame nonproductive sequences were analyzed. The public reads were run again by TCRdb, first through fastp at Q25 and then through MiXCR, and only productive beta chains were kept. Under each unique CDR3 protein, matching rows form one entry showing the most common genes and DNA. The V and J calls here are based on TCRdb, not the publication. This sample lists 1.5 million or so distinct CDR3 sequences; under 35% were detected once. Of the sample, under 0.35% falls within the top ten clones.

V is shortened by 1 base, J by 7 bases, and the region joining them spans 7 bases. Via the germline V gene, CDR1 is SGHTA and CDR2 FQGNSA. The CDR3, cysteine through phenylalanine, is 13 amino acids long. Solely the CDR3 DNA is kept, with 39 bases framed from the first base. Source material: cord blood. Here the chain combines TRBV7-2 and TRBJ2-2; the D gene is unclear. The TCR was taken from a newborn girl in good health. The sequence in DNA is TGTGCCAGCAGCTTAGTTCTAGTCGGGGAGCTGTTTTTT. It translates to CASSLVLVGELFF.